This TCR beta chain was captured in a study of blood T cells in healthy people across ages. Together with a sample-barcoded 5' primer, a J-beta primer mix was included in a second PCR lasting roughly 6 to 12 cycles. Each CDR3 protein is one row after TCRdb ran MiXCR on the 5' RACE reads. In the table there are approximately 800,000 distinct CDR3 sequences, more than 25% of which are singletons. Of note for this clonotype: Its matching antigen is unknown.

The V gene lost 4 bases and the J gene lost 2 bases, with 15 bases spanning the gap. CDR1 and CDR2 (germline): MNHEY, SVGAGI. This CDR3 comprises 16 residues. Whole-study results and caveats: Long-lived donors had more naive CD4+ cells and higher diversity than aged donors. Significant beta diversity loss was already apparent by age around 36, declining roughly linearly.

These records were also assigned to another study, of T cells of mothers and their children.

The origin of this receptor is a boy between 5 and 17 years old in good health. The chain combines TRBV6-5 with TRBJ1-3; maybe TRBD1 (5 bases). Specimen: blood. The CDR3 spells CASSSRSTAPGNTIYF. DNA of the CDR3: TGTGCCAGCAGTTCCCGTTCGACAGCGCCTGGAAACACCATATATTTT.